A single sample gave rise to the 23 T cell receptor beta chains below, sequenced in a study of T cells in Graves' hyperthyroidism and ophthalmopathy. Using RNA transcripts as the source, TCR beta CDR3 regions were amplified. A first-round RT-PCR of the TCR CDR3 used the HTBI primer set. TCRdb used MiXCR to reprocess the multiplex PCR reads, holding one entry per CDR3 protein. Of over 400,000 distinct CDR3 sequences listed, about 20% are singletons. Sequencing input: blood. These receptors came from a woman aged 70-85 years with Graves' ophthalmopathy.

In the case of this clonotype: An end of the junction does not agree with germline; a read error may underlie this. The J gene is TRBJ2-1, the V gene TRBV7-9; the D call may be TRBD1 or TRBD2 (5 bases each). Germline V gene data show CDR1 as SEHNR and CDR2 as FQNEAQ (reference sequence). The CDR3 totals 15 residues. CDR3 DNA sequence: TGTGCCAGCAGCCCAACAAGGGGAGTCAACAATGAGCAGTCCTTC. It is translated as CASSPTRGVNNEQSF. The variable domain in full, completed from reference TRBV7-9 and TRBJ2-1, reads DTGVSQNPRHKITKRGQNVTFRCDPISEHNRLYWYRQTLGQGPEFLTYFQNEAQLEKSRLLSDRFSAERPKGSFSTLEIQRTEQGDSAMYLCASSPTRGVNNEQSFGPGTRLTVL.

This clonotype was counted at least ten times. The junction and the germline gene differ at one end; a read error may be behind it. This rearrangement joins TRBV9 to TRBJ2-3; no clear D. CDR1 and CDR2 (germline): SGDLS, YYNGEE. The length of the CDR3 is 13 residues. The CDR3 is CASSVGPTDTQYF. CDR3 nucleotide sequence: TGCGCCAGCAGCGTGGGCCCCACAGATACGCAGTATTTT.

This clonotype turned up a few times. The genes are TRBV12-3 or TRBV12-4 and TRBJ2-5; 13 bases map to TRBD2. The CDR3 sequence is 15 residues long. After removal of 5 bases from V and 5 bases from J, the junction contained 5 bases not matched to a gene. Here the CDR3 reads CASSPGTSGMETQYF. The DNA of the CDR3 is TGTGCCAGCAGTCCCGGGACTAGCGGGATGGAGACCCAGTACTTC.

This clonotype was picked up many times. The genes are TRBV12-3 or TRBV12-4 and TRBJ2-7; 9 bases match TRBD2. With 4 bases clipped from V and 0 bases from J, the junction kept 7 bases outside the gene matches. There are 16 residues in the CDR3. CDR3 sequence: CASSSVLSGSSYEQYF. The DNA of the CDR3 is TGTGCCAGCAGTTCGGTCCTTAGCGGGAGCTCCTACGAGCAGTACTTC.

This clonotype was counted many times. This chain connects TRBV7-2 to TRBJ2-5; 12 bases are a match to TRBD2. This CDR3 contains 14 residues. Germline CDR1 and CDR2: SGHTA and FQGNSA. V lost 7 bases and J lost 5; bases outside the gene matches: 5. The CDR3 spells CASTGLAGYETQYF. CDR3 sequence (DNA): TGTGCCAGCACCGGACTAGCGGGGTACGAGACCCAGTACTTC.

This clonotype was detected only a few times. The V and J genes are TRBV6-1 and TRBJ2-3; 14 bases line up with TRBD2. This CDR3 is 16 amino acids long. V was pared by 2 bases and J by 6 bases, with 4 bases of the junction left unmatched. Germline CDR1 reads MNHNS; CDR2 reads SASEGT. CDR3 coding DNA: TGTGCCAGCAGTGAACGGACTAGCGGGAGGTCGGATACGCAGTATTTT. Translation: CASSERTSGRSDTQYF.

The chain joins TRBV3-1 to TRBJ2-2, with 7 nucleotides matching TRBD2. CDR1 and CDR2 (germline): LGHDT, YNNKEL (reference sequence). With 4 bases clipped from V and 8 bases from J, the junction kept 13 bases outside the gene matches. The CDR3 covers 16 residues. The CDR3 sequence is CASSPSRASGRGELFF. The DNA of the CDR3 is TGTGCCAGCAGCCCCTCACGGGCTAGCGGCAGGGGGGAGCTGTTTTTT.

This clonotype was counted ten times or more. This CDR3 reads CASMTLAGPSGETQYF. The CDR3 bases are TGTGCCAGCATGACTTTGGCGGGACCATCAGGAGAGACCCAGTACTTC. The gene calls are TRBV27 and TRBJ2-5; D perhaps matches TRBD2 (6 bases). CDR3 size: 16 residues. V lost 7 bases to trimming and J lost 4 bases, with 22 bases between them. Germline CDR1 is MNHEY and CDR2 is SMNVEV (reference sequence).

The CDR3: CASTIRGKETQYF. CDR3 bases: TGCGCCAGCACCATTCGAGGAAAAGAGACCCAGTACTTC. This chain uses TRBV10-2 with TRBJ2-5; D ambiguous. Germline V gives CDR1 WSHSY, CDR2 SAAADI. The V gene lost 7 bases and the J gene lost 3 bases, with 12 bases spanning the gap. This CDR3 contains 13 residues.

This clonotype turned up a few times. The rearrangement uses TRBV12-5 and TRBJ1-1; tentatively, D is TRBD1 (5 bases). From germline, CDR1 is LGHNT and CDR2 FRNRAP. The V and J ends lost 6 bases and 4 bases respectively, with 18 bases between them. This CDR3 contains 15 residues. CDR3 coding DNA: TGTGCTAGTGGATCGGACCGGGGGAGCATCACTGAAGCTTTCTTT. It yields the protein CASGSDRGSITEAFF.

The chain combines TRBV12-3 or TRBV12-4 with TRBJ2-7; a possible D gene is TRBD2 (5 bases). V lost 3 bases to trimming and J lost 7 bases, with 16 bases between them. This CDR3 is built from 14 residues. CDR3 protein: CASSFEGVMLEQYF. CDR3 DNA sequence: TGTGCCAGCAGTTTCGAGGGAGTCATGTTGGAGCAGTACTTC.

This clonotype appeared a few times. The chain is built from TRBV30 and TRBJ2-7; 7 bases agree with TRBD1. After removal of 0 bases from V and 6 bases from J, the junction contained 8 bases not matched to a gene. CDR1 and CDR2 from the germline V gene are GTSNPN and SVGIG (reference sequence). This CDR3 spans 14 amino acids. CDR3 in amino acids: CAWSVGGQSREQYF. As DNA, the CDR3 is TGTGCCTGGAGTGTAGGGGGACAGTCGCGCGAGCAGTACTTC.

This chain connects TRBV6-2 or TRBV6-3 to TRBJ2-7, with D perhaps assigned TRBD1 or TRBD2 (5 bases each). The V gene's germline CDR1 is MNHEY and CDR2 SVGEGT. V was shortened by 8 bases and J by 4 bases, with 18 bases between the two germline ends. The CDR3 extends over 14 amino acids. As DNA, the CDR3 is TGTGCCAGCGGATCTCGAGGGGCGCAGTACGAGCAGTACTTC. Translated: CASGSRGAQYEQYF.

CDR3 sequence (DNA): TGTGCCAGCAGTTTTGGACAGTCCCTAAACATTCAGTACTTC. This translates into CASSFGQSLNIQYF. The V call is TRBV12-3 or TRBV12-4, the J call TRBJ2-4; tentative D call: TRBD1 (6 bases). CDR3 length: 14 amino acids. V was pared by 3 bases and J by 6 bases, with 12 bases between.

In this sample, this clonotype turned up a few times. The CDR3 loop reads CSAGRLMNTEAFF. In DNA form, the CDR3 reads TGCAGTGCTGGTAGGCTCATGAACACTGAAGCTTTCTTT. The J gene is TRBJ1-1, the V gene TRBV20-1; D gene uncertain. Germline CDR1 is DFQATT and CDR2 is SNEGSKA (reference sequence). The CDR3 totals 13 residues. Trimming cost V 5 bases and J 0 bases, with 10 bases left between them.

This clonotype was seen ten or more times. The chain is built from TRBV6-5 and TRBJ1-1; TRBD1 aligns across 7 bases. Germline values: CDR1 MNHEY, CDR2 SVGAGI. J was trimmed by 1 base and V by 2 bases; bases with no gene match: 4. CDR3 length equals 15 residues. The CDR3 sequence: CASSYGDSWNTEAFF. The CDR3 nucleotides are TGTGCCAGCAGTTACGGGGACAGCTGGAACACTGAAGCTTTCTTT.

This clonotype turned up a few times. The chain carries TRBV20-1 and TRBJ2-5; D is possibly TRBD1 (6 bases). The CDR3 sequence is 13 residues long. Deletions cut 6 bases from V and 3 bases from J, with 14 bases between. CDR1 is DFQATT, CDR2 SNEGSKA, per germline (reference sequence). CDR3 sequence reads: CSAGTGTKETQYF. The CDR3 DNA follows: TGCAGTGCGGGAACCGGGACAAAAGAGACCCAGTACTTC.

The genes are TRBV6-1 and TRBJ2-3; D uncertain. With 1 base removed from V and 1 base from J, the gap between germline ends came to 24 bases. The germline V gene has CDR1 MNHNS and CDR2 SASEGT. The CDR3 loop spans 20 amino acids. The CDR3 sequence is CASSEEYPGSALLRTDTQYF. The CDR3, as DNA: TGTGCCAGCAGTGAAGAATACCCCGGCTCCGCATTATTGCGCACAGATACGCAGTATTTT.

The chain recombines TRBV5-6 with TRBJ1-2; the D gene is possibly TRBD1 (5 bases). The CDR3 consists of 16 residues. Trimming removed 4 bases from V and 2 bases from J, with 18 bases in between. Looked up from germline, CDR1 is SGHDT and CDR2 is YYEEEE. The CDR3, as DNA: TGTGCCAGCAGCCCCGTGACAGCGCTGAGCAACTATGGCTACACCTTC. This sequence encodes CASSPVTALSNYGYTF.

The chain has TRBV7-3 and TRBJ2-3, with 7 positions matching TRBD2. The ends lost 2 bases at V and 0 bases at J; junction bases unmatched: 8. CDR1 and CDR2 (germline): SGHTA, FQGTGA. The CDR3 runs to 17 residues. CDR3 loop: CASSLGSAGSSTDTQYF. The DNA of the CDR3 is TGTGCCAGCAGCTTAGGGTCAGCGGGGTCTAGCACAGATACGCAGTATTTT.

This clonotype was recorded a few times. V is TRBV7-9 and J is TRBJ2-2; the match to TRBD2 covers 7 bases. The CDR3 covers 15 residues. Germline V gene lookup returns CDR1 SEHNR and CDR2 FQNEAQ (reference sequence). V shed 1 base and J 10 bases; nucleotides not matched to a gene: 9. DNA for the CDR3: TGTGCCAGCAGCTTAGTGGCGGGGGTACCGACGGAGCTGTTTTTT. This encodes CASSLVAGVPTELFF.

CDR3 protein: CASSWEGYGNTIYF. DNA for the CDR3: TGTGCCAGCAGCTGGGAGGGGTATGGAAACACCATATATTTT. J is TRBJ1-3 and V is TRBV5-6; D is possibly TRBD1 (5 bases). V was shortened by 3 bases and J by 3 bases, with 10 bases between the two germline ends. The V gene's germline CDR1 is SGHDT and CDR2 YYEEEE. The CDR3 covers 14 residues.

Many counts were recorded for this clonotype. This chain links TRBV29-1 with TRBJ1-1; the D gene is possibly TRBD1 (6 bases). With 5 bases removed from V and 0 bases from J, the gap between germline ends came to 16 bases. Per germline, CDR1 SQVTM and CDR2 ANQGSEA. CDR3 length: 15 residues. The CDR3 region has the DNA TGCAGCGTTCGGGATAGGGGGTTGATGAACACTGAAGCTTTCTTT. This encodes CSVRDRGLMNTEAFF.